This T cell receptor (beta chain) stems from a study of blood T cell repertoires in COVID-19. In the study overall: Samples taken during acute and convalescent COVID-19 were collected in the United States, Italy and Spain. From T cells, B-cell-depleted T cells, or PBMCs came the material, which was cDNA or gDNA.

The CDR3 has 15 residues. V dropped 7 bases and J dropped 0 bases, with 15 bases sitting between them. From germline, CDR1 is LNHDA and CDR2 SQIVND (reference sequence). The authors' processing: Researchers report that nucleated cell counts were estimated from reference gene primer amplification. The repertoire was sequenced with immunoSEQ multiplex PCR; TCRdb's copy has only in-frame clones and lacks some. The DNA was the basis for D and trimming; V, J and clone size are from that table. Here the sample spans 60,000 to 90,000 clones, around 67% being singletons. Sequenced sample: peripheral blood. The rearrangement uses TRBV19 and TRBJ1-1, with a weak D call TRBD1 (5 bases). This sequence was found in a human donor with acute or convalescent COVID-19. The donor label of this sample is uncertain. CDR3 amino acids: CASTPGRRVNTEAFF. CDR3 nucleotide sequence: TGTGCCAGTACCCCAGGGAGGAGGGTGAACACTGAAGCTTTCTTT.